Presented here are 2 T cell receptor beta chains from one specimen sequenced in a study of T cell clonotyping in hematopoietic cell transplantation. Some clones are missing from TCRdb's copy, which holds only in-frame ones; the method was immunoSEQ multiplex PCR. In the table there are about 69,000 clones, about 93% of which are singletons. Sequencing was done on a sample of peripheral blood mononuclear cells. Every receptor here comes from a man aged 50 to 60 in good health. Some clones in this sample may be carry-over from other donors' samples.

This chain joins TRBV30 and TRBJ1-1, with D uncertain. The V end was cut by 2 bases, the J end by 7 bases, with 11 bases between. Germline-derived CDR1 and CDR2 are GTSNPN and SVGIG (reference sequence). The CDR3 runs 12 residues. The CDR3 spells CAWSPDLREAFF. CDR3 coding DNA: TGTGCCTGGAGTCCTGACCTCCGTGAAGCTTTCTTT. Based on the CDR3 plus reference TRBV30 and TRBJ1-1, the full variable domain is SQTIHQWPATLVQPVGSPLSLECTVEGTSNPNLYWYRQAAGRGLQLLFYSVGIGQISSEVPQNLSASRPQDRQFILSSKKLLLSDSGFYLCAWSPDLREAFFGQGTRLTVV.

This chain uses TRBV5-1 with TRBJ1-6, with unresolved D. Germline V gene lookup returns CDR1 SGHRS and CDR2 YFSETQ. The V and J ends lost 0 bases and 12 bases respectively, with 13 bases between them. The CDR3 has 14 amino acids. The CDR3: CASSLAGIPRPLHF. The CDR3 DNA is TGCGCCAGCAGCTTGGCCGGGATCCCCCGACCCCTCCACTTT.